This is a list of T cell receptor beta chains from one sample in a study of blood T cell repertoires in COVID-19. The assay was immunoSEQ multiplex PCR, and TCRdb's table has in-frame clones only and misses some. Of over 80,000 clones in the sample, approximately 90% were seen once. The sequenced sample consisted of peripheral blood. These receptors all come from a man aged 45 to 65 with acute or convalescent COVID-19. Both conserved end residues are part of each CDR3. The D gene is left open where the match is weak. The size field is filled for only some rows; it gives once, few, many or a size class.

CDR3aa: CASSSPGQGVGYTF; CDR3nt: TGTGCCAGCAGCTCTCCGGGACAGGGAGTTGGCTACACCTTC; d_gene: TRBD1; abundance: NA; j_gene: TRBJ1-2; v_gene: TRBV5-4; len: 14
CDR3aa: CASSGQRPEAFF; CDR3nt: TGTGCCAGTAGTGGACAGCGCCCTGAAGCTTTCTTT; d_gene: NA; abundance: NA; j_gene: TRBJ1-1; v_gene: TRBV19; len: 12
CDR3aa: CASRRTGEHYGYTF; CDR3nt: TGTGCCAGCAGGAGGACAGGGGAGCACTATGGCTACACCTTC; d_gene: TRBD1; abundance: few; j_gene: TRBJ1-2; v_gene: TRBV6-5; len: 14
CDR3aa: CASSQGPGQDQPQHF; CDR3nt: TGCGCCAGCAGCCAAGGGCCGGGACAGGATCAGCCCCAGCATTTT; d_gene: TRBD1; abundance: NA; j_gene: TRBJ1-5; v_gene: TRBV4-1; len: 15
CDR3aa: CASSQESPAGGRGEKLFF; CDR3nt: TGCGCCAGCAGCCAAGAATCCCCCGCAGGGGGAAGGGGTGAAAAACTGTTTTTT; d_gene: TRBD1; abundance: NA; j_gene: TRBJ1-4; v_gene: TRBV4-1; len: 18
CDR3aa: CASSLRGLGEKLFF; CDR3nt: TGCGCCAGCAGCCTGCGGGGGCTGGGTGAAAAACTGTTTTTT; d_gene: NA; abundance: NA; j_gene: TRBJ1-4; v_gene: TRBV5-1; len: 14
CDR3aa: CALRPSSGANVLTF; CDR3nt: TGTGCCTTGCGGCCGAGCTCTGGGGCCAACGTCCTGACTTTC; d_gene: NA; abundance: NA; j_gene: TRBJ2-6; v_gene: TRBV30; len: 14
CDR3aa: CAWSTGGESTEAFF; CDR3nt: TGTGCCTGGAGTACGGGGGGGGAGAGTACTGAAGCTTTCTTT; d_gene: NA; abundance: NA; j_gene: TRBJ1-1; v_gene: TRBV30; len: 14
CDR3aa: CASSPRTGGNQPQHF; CDR3nt: TGTGCCAGCAGCCCCCGGACAGGGGGCAATCAGCCCCAGCATTTT; d_gene: TRBD1; abundance: NA; j_gene: TRBJ1-5; v_gene: TRBV7-6; len: 15
CDR3aa: CASRPSGGARELFF; CDR3nt: TGCGCCAGCAGACCCAGCGGGGGGGCGAGGGAGCTGTTTTTT; d_gene: TRBD2; abundance: NA; j_gene: TRBJ2-2; v_gene: TRBV5-1; len: 14
CDR3aa: CASSMDKVRVTEAFF; CDR3nt: TGTGCCAGCAGCATGGACAAGGTGAGGGTCACTGAAGCTTTCTTT; d_gene: NA; abundance: NA; j_gene: TRBJ1-1; v_gene: TRBV5-4; len: 15
CDR3aa: CASSGSPYGYTF; CDR3nt: TGTGCCAGTAGCGGGAGCCCCTATGGCTACACCTTC; d_gene: NA; abundance: NA; j_gene: TRBJ1-2; v_gene: TRBV19; len: 12
CDR3aa: CASSVLVRDTQYF; CDR3nt: TGTGCCAGCAGTGTGTTAGTTCGGGATACGCAGTATTTT; d_gene: NA; abundance: NA; j_gene: TRBJ2-3; v_gene: TRBV2; len: 13
CDR3aa: CAWRPGREYGYTF; CDR3nt: TGTGCCTGGAGACCGGGACGGGAGTATGGCTACACCTTC; d_gene: NA; abundance: NA; j_gene: TRBJ1-2; v_gene: TRBV30; len: 13
CDR3aa: CAISGRRYEQYF; CDR3nt: TGTGCCATCAGTGGAAGGAGGTACGAGCAGTACTTC; d_gene: NA; abundance: few; j_gene: TRBJ2-7; v_gene: TRBV10-3; len: 12
CDR3aa: CATSKRTDGYTF; CDR3nt: TGTGCCACCTCAAAGAGGACAGATGGCTACACCTTC; d_gene: NA; abundance: once; j_gene: TRBJ1-2; v_gene: TRBV28; len: 12
CDR3aa: CAISESWSGGDTGELFF; CDR3nt: TGTGCCATCAGTGAATCGTGGAGCGGGGGAGACACCGGGGAGCTGTTTTTT; d_gene: TRBD2; abundance: NA; j_gene: TRBJ2-2; v_gene: TRBV10-3; len: 17
CDR3aa: CAWRARNTIYF; CDR3nt: TGTGCCTGGAGGGCCCGAAACACCATATATTTT; d_gene: NA; abundance: NA; j_gene: TRBJ1-3; v_gene: TRBV30; len: 11
CDR3aa: CASSQAGDTGELFF; CDR3nt: TGTGCCAGCAGCCAAGCAGGGGACACCGGGGAGCTGTTTTTT; d_gene: NA; abundance: NA; j_gene: TRBJ2-2; v_gene: TRBV4-2; len: 14
CDR3aa: CASRSTATNEKLFF; CDR3nt: TGTGCCAGCAGGTCCACAGCAACTAATGAAAAACTGTTTTTT; d_gene: NA; abundance: NA; j_gene: TRBJ1-4; v_gene: TRBV6-5; len: 14
CDR3aa: CASSLVSGSYNSPLHF; CDR3nt: TGTGCCAGCAGCTTGGTTTCGGGATCCTATAATTCACCCCTCCACTTT; d_gene: NA; abundance: NA; j_gene: TRBJ1-6; v_gene: TRBV5-4; len: 16
CDR3aa: CASSDKYRGRETQYF; CDR3nt: TGTGCCAGCAGCGACAAATACAGGGGAAGAGAGACCCAGTACTTC; d_gene: TRBD1; abundance: NA; j_gene: TRBJ2-5; v_gene: TRBV5-8; len: 15
CDR3aa: CATSRDFEETQYF; CDR3nt: TGTGCCACCAGCCGGGACTTTGAAGAGACCCAGTACTTC; d_gene: NA; abundance: NA; j_gene: TRBJ2-5; v_gene: TRBV2; len: 13
CDR3aa: CASSQDRWGTGAEKLFF; CDR3nt: TGTGCCAGCAGCCAAGATCGGTGGGGGACTGGTGCTGAAAAACTGTTTTTT; d_gene: NA; abundance: NA; j_gene: TRBJ1-4; v_gene: TRBV14; len: 17
CDR3aa: CASSLVASGGTDTQYF; CDR3nt: TGCGCCAGCAGCTTGGTGGCTAGCGGGGGAACAGATACGCAGTATTTT; d_gene: TRBD2; abundance: NA; j_gene: TRBJ2-3; v_gene: TRBV5-1; len: 16
CDR3aa: CASTSGGTEAFF; CDR3nt: TGTGCCAGCACTTCAGGGGGCACTGAAGCTTTCTTT; d_gene: TRBD1; abundance: NA; j_gene: TRBJ1-1; v_gene: TRBV28; len: 12
CDR3aa: CASSTFRGPYGYTF; CDR3nt: TGTGCCAGCAGTACTTTCAGGGGGCCCTATGGCTACACCTTC; d_gene: TRBD1; abundance: NA; j_gene: TRBJ1-2; v_gene: TRBV6-5; len: 14
CDR3aa: CAWSRDLNTEAFF; CDR3nt: TGTGCCTGGAGCAGGGACTTGAACACTGAAGCTTTCTTT; d_gene: NA; abundance: NA; j_gene: TRBJ1-1; v_gene: TRBV30; len: 13
CDR3aa: CASSLVAVTNYGYTF; CDR3nt: TGTGCCAGCAGCTTGGTAGCGGTTACTAACTATGGCTACACCTTC; d_gene: NA; abundance: NA; j_gene: TRBJ1-2; v_gene: TRBV5-4; len: 15
CDR3aa: CASSLGDRVFLF; CDR3nt: TGTGCCAGCAGCCTAGGGGACAGGGTGTTTCTCTTT; d_gene: TRBD1; abundance: NA; j_gene: TRBJ1-1; v_gene: TRBV3-1/TRBV3-2; len: 12
CDR3aa: CASSKIIAGGFHEQFF; CDR3nt: TGTGCCAGTAGTAAAATTATAGCGGGGGGGTTCCATGAGCAGTTCTTC; d_gene: TRBD2; abundance: NA; j_gene: TRBJ2-1; v_gene: TRBV19; len: 16